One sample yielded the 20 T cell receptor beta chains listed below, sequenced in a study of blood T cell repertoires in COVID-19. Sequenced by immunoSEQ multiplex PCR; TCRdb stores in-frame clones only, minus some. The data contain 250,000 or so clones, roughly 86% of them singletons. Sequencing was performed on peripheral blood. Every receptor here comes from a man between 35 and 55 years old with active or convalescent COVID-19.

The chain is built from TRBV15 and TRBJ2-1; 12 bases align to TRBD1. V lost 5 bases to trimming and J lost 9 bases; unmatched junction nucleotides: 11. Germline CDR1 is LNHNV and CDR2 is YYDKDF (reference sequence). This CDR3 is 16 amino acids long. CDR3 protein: CATSRRDRGLSFEQFF. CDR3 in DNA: TGTGCCACCAGCCGACGGGACAGGGGGCTGAGTTTTGAGCAGTTCTTC.

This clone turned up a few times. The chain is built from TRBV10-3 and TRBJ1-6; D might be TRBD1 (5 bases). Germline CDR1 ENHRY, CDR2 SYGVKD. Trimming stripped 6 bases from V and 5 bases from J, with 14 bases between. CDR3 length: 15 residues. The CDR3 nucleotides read TGTGCCATCAGGGACACTGGATTGAATAATTCACCCCTCCACTTT. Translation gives CAIRDTGLNNSPLHF.

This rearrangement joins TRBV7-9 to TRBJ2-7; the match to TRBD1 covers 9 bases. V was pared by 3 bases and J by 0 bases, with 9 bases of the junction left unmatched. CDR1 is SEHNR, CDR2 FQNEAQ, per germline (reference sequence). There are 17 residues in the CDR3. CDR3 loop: CASSFGTGISGSYEQYF. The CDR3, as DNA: TGTGCCAGCAGCTTTGGGACAGGGATATCGGGCTCCTACGAGCAGTACTTC. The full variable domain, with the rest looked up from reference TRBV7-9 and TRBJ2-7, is DTGVSQNPRHKITKRGQNVTFRCDPISEHNRLYWYRQTLGQGPEFLTYFQNEAQLEKSRLLSDRFSAERPKGSFSTLEIQRTEQGDSAMYLCASSFGTGISGSYEQYFGPGTRLTVT.

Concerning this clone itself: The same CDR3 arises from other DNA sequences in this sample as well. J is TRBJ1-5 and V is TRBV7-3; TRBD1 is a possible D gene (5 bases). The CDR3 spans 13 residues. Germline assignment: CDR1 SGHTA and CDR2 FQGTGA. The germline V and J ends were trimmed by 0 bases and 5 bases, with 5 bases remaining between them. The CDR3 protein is CASSLTGDQPQHF. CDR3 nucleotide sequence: TGTGCCAGCAGCTTAACAGGGGATCAGCCCCAGCATTTT.

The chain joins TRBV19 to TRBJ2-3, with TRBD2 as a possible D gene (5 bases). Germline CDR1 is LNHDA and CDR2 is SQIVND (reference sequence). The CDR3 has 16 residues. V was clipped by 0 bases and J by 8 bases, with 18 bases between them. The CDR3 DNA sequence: TGTGCCAGTAGTATAGAGTCGGGAACCAGCAAAGGTACGCAGTATTTT. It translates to CASSIESGTSKGTQYF.

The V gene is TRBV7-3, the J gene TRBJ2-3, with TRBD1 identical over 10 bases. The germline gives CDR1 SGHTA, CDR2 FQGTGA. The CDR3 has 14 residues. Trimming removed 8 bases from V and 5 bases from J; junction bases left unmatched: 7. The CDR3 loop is CASGPGQGRDTQYF. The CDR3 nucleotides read TGTGCCAGCGGCCCGGGACAGGGGAGAGATACGCAGTATTTT.

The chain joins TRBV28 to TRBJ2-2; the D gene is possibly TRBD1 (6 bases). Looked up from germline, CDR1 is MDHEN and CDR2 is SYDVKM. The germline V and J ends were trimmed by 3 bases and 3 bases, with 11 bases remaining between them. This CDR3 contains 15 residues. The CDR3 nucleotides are TGTGCCAGCAGTTTGGTCCAGGGGTACACCGGGGAGCTGTTTTTT. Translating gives CASSLVQGYTGELFF.

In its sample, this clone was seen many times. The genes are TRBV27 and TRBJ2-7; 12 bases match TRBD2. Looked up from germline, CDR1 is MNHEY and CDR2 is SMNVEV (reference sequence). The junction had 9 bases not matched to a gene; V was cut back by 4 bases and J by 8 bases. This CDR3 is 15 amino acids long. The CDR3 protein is CASSSTSGRTSQQYF. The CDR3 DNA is TGTGCCAGCAGTTCCACTAGCGGGAGGACCTCGCAGCAGTACTTC.

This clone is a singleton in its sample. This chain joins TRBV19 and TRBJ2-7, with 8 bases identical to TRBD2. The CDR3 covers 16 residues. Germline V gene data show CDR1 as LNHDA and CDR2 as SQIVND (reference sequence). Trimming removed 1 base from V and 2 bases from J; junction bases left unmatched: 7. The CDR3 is CASSIGGGSGAYEQYF. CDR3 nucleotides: TGTGCCAGTAGTATAGGAGGGGGTAGCGGGGCCTACGAGCAGTACTTC.

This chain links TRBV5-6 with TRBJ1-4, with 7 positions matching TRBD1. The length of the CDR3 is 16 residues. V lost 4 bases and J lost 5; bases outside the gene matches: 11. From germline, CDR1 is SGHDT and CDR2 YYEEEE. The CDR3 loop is CASSPDRAPPNEKLFF. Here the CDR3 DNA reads TGTGCCAGCAGCCCCGACAGGGCCCCCCCCAATGAAAAACTGTTTTTT. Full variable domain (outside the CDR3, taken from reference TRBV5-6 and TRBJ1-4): DAGVTQSPTHLIKTRGQQVTLRCSPKSGHDTVSWYQQALGQGPQFIFQYYEEEERQRGNFPDRFSGHQFPNYSSELNVNALLLGDSALYLCASSPDRAPPNEKLFFGSGTQLSVL.

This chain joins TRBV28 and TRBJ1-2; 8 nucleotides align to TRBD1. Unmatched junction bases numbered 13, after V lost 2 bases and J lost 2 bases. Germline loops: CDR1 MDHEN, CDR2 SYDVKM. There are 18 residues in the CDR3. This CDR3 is CASSLGTGTGVLNYGYTF. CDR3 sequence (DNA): TGTGCCAGCAGTTTAGGCACCGGGACAGGCGTTCTCAACTATGGCTACACCTTC.

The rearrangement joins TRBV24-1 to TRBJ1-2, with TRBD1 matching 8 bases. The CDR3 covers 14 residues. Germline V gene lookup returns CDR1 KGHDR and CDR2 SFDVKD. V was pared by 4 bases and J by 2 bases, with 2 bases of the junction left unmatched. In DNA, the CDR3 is TGTGCCACCAGTGACCACAGGGGGAACTATGGCTACACCTTC. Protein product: CATSDHRGNYGYTF.

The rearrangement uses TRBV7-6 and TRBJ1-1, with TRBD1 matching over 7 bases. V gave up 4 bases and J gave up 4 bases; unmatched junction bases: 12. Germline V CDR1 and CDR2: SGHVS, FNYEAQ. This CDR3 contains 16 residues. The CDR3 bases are TGTGCCAGCAGCTCACGTAATAACAGGGGCGGCACTGAAGCTTTCTTT. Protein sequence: CASSSRNNRGGTEAFF.

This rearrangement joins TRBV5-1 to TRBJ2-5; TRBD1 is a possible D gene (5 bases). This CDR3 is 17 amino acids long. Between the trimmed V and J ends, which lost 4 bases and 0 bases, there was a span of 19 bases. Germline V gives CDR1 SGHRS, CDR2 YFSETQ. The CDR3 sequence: CASSPQAPNRYQETQYF. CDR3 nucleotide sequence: TGCGCCAGCAGCCCCCAGGCCCCTAACAGGTACCAAGAGACCCAGTACTTC.

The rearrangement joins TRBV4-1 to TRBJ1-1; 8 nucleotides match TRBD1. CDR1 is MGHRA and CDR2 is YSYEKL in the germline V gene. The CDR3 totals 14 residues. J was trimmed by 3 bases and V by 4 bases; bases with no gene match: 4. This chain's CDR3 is CASSPPTGDTEAFF. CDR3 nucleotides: TGCGCCAGCAGCCCACCGACAGGGGACACTGAAGCTTTCTTT.

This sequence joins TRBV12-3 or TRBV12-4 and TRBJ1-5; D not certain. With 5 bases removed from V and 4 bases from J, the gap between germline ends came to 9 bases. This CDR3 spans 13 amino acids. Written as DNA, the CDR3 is TGTGCCAGCAGTACAGATCAAAATCAGCCCCAGCATTTT. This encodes CASSTDQNQPQHF.

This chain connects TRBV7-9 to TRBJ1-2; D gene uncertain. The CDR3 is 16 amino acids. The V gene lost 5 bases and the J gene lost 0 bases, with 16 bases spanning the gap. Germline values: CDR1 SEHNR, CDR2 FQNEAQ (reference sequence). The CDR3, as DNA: TGTGCCAGCAGCCTCGGCGGGCGGACGACTAACTATGGCTACACCTTC. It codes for CASSLGGRTTNYGYTF.

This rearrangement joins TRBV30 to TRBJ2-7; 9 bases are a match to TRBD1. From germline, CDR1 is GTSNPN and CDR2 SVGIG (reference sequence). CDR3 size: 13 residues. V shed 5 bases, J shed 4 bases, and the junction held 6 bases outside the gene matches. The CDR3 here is CAWQGTGFYEQYF. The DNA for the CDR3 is TGTGCCTGGCAAGGGACAGGGTTTTACGAGCAGTACTTC. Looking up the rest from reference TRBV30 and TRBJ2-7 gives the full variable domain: SQTIHQWPATLVQPVGSPLSLECTVEGTSNPNLYWYRQAAGRGLQLLFYSVGIGQISSEVPQNLSASRPQDRQFILSSKKLLLSDSGFYLCAWQGTGFYEQYFGPGTRLTVT.

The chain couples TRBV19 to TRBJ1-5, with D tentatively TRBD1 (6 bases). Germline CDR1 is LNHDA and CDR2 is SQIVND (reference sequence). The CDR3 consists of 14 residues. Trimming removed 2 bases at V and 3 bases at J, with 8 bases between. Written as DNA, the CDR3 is TGTGCCAGTAGTATACAGGGGATCAATCAGCCCCAGCATTTT. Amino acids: CASSIQGINQPQHF.

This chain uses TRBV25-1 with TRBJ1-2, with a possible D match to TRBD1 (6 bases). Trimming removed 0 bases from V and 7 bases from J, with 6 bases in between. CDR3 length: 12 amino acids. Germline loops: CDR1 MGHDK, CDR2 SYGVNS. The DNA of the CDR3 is TGTGCCAGCAGTGAATACAGGGGTGGCTACACCTTC. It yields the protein CASSEYRGGYTF.